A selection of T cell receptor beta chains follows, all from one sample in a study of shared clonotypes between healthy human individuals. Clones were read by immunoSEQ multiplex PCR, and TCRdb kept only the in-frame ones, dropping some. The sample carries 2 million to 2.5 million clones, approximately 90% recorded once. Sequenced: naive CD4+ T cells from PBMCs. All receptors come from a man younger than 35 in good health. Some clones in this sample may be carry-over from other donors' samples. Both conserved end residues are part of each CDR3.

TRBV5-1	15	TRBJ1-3	CASSPEGAGGNTIYF
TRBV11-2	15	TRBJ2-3	CASSSGQGTTDTQYF
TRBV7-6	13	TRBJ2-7	CASSLAEGVGQYF
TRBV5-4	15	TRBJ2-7	CASSPPPGQDYEQYF
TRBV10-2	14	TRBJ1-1	CASRDPGRNTEAFF
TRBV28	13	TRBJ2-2	CASRASNTGELFF
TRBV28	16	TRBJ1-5	CASTPSGGLSNQPQHF
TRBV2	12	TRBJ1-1	CASSEGGWGAFF
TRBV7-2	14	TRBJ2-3	CASSSRGGVDTQYF
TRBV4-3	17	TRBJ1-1	CASSQVRAQGVWTEAFF
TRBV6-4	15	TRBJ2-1	CASSARRTGGDEQFF
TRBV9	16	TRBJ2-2	CASSAQLAGGFGELFF
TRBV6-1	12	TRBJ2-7	CASSEAGPIGYF
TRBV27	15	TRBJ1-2	CASSFHGPTNYGYTF
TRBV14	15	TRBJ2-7	CASSQDRGISYEQYF
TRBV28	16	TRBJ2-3	CASSNLKQGGTDTQYF
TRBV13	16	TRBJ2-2	CASSLGGKSNTGELFF
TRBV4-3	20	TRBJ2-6	CASSQDPGQHMDSGANVLTF
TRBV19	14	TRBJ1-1	CASSSGQGYTEAFF
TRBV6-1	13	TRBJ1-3	CASSEVTGNTIYF
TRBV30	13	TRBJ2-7	CAWSGGGSYEQYF
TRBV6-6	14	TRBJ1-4	CASSMGGQRGKLFF
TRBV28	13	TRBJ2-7	CASTPPASYEQYF
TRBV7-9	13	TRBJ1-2	CASSLGDSYGYTF
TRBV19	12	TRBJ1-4	CASRRFNEKLFF
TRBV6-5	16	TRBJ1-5	CASSSPTTGSNQPQHF